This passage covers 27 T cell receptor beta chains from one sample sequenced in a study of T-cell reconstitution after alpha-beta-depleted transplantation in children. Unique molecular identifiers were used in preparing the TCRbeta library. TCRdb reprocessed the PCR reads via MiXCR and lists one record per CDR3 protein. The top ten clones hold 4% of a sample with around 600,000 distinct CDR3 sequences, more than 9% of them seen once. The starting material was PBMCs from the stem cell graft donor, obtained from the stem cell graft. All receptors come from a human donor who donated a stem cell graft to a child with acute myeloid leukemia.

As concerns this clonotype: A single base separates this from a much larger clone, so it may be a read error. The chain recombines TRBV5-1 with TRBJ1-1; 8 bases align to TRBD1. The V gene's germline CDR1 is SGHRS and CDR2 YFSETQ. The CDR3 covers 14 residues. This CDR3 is CASTGQGGFAESFF. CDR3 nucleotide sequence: TGCGCCAGCACCGGACAGGGAGGGTTCGCTGAATCTTTCTTT.

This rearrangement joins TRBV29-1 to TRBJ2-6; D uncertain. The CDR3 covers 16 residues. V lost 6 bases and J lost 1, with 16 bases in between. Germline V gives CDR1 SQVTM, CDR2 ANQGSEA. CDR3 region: CSVIGSALSGANVLTF. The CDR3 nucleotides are TGCAGCGTCATAGGGTCCGCCCTATCTGGGGCCAACGTCCTGACTTTC.

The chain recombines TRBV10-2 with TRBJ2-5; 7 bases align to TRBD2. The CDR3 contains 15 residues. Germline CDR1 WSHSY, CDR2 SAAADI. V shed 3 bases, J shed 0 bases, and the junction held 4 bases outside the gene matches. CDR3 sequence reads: CASSDPGGYQETQYF. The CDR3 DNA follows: TGCGCCAGCAGTGATCCGGGAGGTTACCAAGAGACCCAGTACTTC.

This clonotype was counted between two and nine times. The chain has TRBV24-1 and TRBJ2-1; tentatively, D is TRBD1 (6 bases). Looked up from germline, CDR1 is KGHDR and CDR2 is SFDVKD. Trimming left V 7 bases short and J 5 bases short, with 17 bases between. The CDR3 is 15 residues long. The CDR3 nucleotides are TGTGCCACCAGGGGGTCGGACAGTTCCGACAATGAGCAGTTCTTC. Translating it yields CATRGSDSSDNEQFF.

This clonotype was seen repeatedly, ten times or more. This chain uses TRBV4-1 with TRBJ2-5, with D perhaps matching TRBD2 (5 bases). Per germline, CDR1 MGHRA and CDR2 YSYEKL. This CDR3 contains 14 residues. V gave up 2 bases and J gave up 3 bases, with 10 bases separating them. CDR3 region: CASSQPLREETQYF. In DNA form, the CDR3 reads TGCGCCAGCAGCCAACCACTGAGGGAAGAGACCCAGTACTTC.

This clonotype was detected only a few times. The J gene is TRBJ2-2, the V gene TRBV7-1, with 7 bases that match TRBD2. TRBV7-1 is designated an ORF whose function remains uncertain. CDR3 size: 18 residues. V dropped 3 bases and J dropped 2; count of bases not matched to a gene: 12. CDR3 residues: CASSSIPPSGLNTGELFF. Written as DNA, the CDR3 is TGTGCCAGCAGCTCTATCCCCCCTAGCGGATTAAACACCGGGGAGCTGTTTTTT.

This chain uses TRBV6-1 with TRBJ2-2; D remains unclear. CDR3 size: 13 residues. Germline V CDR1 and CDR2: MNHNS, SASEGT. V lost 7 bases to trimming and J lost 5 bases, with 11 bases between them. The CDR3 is CASKTARTGELFF. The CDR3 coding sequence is TGTGCCAGCAAGACGGCGAGAACCGGGGAGCTGTTTTTT.

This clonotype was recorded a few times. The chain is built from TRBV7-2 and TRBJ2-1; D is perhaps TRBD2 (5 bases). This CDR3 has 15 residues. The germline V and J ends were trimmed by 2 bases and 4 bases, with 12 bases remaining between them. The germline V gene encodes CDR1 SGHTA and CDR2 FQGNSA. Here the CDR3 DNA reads TGTGCCAGCAGCTTATCGGGATTTTTTTACAATGAGCAGTTCTTC. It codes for CASSLSGFFYNEQFF. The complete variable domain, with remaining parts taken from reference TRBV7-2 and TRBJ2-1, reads GAGVSQSPSNKVTEKGKDVELRCDPISGHTALYWYRQSLGQGLEFLIYFQGNSAPDKSGLPSDRFSAERTGGSVSTLTIQRTQQEDSAVYLCASSLSGFFYNEQFFGPGTRLTVL.

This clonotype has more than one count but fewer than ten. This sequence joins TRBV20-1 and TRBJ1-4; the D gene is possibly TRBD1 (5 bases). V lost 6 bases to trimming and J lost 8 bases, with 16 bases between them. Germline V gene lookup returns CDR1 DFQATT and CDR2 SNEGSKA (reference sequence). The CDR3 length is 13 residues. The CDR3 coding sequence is TGCAGTGCCGTCACTCGCCGGGGCGAAAAACTGTTTTTT. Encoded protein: CSAVTRRGEKLFF.

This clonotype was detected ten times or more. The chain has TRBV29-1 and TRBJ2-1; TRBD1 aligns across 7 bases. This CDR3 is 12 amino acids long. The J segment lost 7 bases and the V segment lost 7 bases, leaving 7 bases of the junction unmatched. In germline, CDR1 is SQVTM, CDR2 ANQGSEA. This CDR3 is CSARTGVNEQFF. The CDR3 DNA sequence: TGCAGCGCCAGGACAGGAGTAAATGAGCAGTTCTTC.

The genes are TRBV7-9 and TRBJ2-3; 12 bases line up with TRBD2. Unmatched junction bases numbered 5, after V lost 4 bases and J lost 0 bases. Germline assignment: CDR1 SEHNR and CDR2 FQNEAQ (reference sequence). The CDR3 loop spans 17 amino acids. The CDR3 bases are TGTGCCAGCAGCTATGGGACTAGCGGGTCTAGCACAGATACGCAGTATTTT. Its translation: CASSYGTSGSSTDTQYF. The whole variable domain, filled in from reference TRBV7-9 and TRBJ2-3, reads DTGVSQNPRHKITKRGQNVTFRCDPISEHNRLYWYRQTLGQGPEFLTYFQNEAQLEKSRLLSDRFSAERPKGSFSTLEIQRTEQGDSAMYLCASSYGTSGSSTDTQYFGPGTRLTVL.

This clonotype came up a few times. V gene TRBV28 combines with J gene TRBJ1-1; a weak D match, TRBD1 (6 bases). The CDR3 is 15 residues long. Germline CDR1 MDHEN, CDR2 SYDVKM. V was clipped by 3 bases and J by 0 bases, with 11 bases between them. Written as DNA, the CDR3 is TGTGCCAGCAGTTTCTCAGGGGTAGTGAACACTGAAGCTTTCTTT. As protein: CASSFSGVVNTEAFF.

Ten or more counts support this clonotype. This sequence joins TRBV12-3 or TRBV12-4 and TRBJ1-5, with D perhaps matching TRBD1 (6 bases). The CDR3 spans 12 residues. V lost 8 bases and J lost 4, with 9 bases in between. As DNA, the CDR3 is TGTGCCAGCGCGACAGGTAATCAGCCCCAGCATTTT. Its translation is CASATGNQPQHF.

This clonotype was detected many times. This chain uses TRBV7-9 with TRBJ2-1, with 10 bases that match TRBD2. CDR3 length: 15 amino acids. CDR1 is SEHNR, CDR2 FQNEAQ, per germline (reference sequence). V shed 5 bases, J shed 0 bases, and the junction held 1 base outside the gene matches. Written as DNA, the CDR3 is TGTGCCAGCAGCCCTAGCGGGAGCTCCTACAATGAGCAGTTCTTC. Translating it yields CASSPSGSSYNEQFF.

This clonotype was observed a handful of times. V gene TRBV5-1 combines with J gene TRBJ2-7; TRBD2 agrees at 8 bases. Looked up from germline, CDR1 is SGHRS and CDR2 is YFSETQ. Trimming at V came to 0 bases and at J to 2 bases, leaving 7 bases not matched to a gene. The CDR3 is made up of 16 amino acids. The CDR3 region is CASSLGVAGKPYEQYF. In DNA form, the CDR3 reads TGCGCCAGCAGCTTGGGCGTAGCGGGAAAGCCCTACGAGCAGTACTTC.

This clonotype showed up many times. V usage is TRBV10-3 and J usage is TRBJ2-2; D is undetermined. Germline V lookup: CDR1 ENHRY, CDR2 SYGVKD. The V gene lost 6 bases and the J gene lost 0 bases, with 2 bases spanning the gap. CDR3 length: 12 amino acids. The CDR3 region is CAIRPNTGELFF. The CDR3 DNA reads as TGTGCCATCAGACCGAACACCGGGGAGCTGTTTTTT.

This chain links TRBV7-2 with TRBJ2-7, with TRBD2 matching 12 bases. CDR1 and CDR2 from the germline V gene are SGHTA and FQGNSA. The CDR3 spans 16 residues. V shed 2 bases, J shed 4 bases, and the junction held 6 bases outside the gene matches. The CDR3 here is CASSLSSGRAVYEQYF. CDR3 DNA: TGTGCCAGCAGCTTATCTAGCGGGAGGGCCGTATACGAGCAGTACTTC.

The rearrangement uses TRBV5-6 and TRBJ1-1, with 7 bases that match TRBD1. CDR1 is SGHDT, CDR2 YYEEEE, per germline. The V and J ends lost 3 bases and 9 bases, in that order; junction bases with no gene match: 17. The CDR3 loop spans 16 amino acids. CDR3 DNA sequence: TGTGCCAGCAGCTCGATCCGTGGCGAGACAGGGCGTAAAGCTTTCTTT. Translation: CASSSIRGETGRKAFF.

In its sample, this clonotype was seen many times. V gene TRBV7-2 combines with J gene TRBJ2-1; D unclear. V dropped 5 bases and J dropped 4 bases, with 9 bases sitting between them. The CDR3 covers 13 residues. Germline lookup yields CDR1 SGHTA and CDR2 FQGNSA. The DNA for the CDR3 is TGTGCCAGCAGCCCGAATACGTACAATGAGCAGTTCTTC. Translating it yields CASSPNTYNEQFF.

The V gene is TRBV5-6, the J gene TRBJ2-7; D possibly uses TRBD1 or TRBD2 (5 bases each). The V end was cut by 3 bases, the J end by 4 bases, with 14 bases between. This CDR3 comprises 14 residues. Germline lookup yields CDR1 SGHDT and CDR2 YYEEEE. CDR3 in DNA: TGTGCCAGCAGCTGGGACGGACTGCCGTACGAGCAGTACTTC. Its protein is CASSWDGLPYEQYF. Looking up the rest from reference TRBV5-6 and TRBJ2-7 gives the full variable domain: DAGVTQSPTHLIKTRGQQVTLRCSPKSGHDTVSWYQQALGQGPQFIFQYYEEEERQRGNFPDRFSGHQFPNYSSELNVNALLLGDSALYLCASSWDGLPYEQYFGPGTRLTVT.

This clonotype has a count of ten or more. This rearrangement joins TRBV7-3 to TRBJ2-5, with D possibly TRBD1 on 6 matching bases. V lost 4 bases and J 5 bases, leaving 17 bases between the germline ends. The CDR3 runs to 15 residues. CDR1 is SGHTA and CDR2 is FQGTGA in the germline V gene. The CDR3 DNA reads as TGTGCCAGCAGCTCCCAGGGGTACCCGGACGAGACCCAGTACTTC. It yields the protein CASSSQGYPDETQYF.

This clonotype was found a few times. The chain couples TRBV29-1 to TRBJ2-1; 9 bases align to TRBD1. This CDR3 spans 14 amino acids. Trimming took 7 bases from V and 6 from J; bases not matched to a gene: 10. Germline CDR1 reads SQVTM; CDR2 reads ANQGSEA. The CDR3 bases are TGCAGCGCAGAACCGGGACAGGGTGCCAATGAGCAGTTCTTC. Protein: CSAEPGQGANEQFF.

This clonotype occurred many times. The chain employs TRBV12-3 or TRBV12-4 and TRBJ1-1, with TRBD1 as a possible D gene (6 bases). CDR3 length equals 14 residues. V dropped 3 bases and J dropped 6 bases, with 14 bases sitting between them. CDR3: CASSFFGGGAEAFF. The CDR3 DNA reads TGTGCCAGCAGTTTTTTCGGAGGGGGGGCTGAAGCTTTCTTT.

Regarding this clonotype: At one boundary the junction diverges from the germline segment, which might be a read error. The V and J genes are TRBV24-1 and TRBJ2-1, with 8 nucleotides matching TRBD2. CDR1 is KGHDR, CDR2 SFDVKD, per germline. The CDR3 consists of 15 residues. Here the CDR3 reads CATSYFLAGRNEQFF. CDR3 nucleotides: TGTGCCACCAGTTATTTCCTAGCGGGCCGCAATGAGCAGTTCTTC.

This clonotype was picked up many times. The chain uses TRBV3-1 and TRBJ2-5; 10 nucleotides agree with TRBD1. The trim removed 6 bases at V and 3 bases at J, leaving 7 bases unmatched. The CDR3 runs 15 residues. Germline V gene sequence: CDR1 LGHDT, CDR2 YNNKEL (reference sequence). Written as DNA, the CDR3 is TGTGCCAGCAGTTCGGGGGGGACAGGGGAAGAGACCCAGTACTTC. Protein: CASSSGGTGEETQYF.

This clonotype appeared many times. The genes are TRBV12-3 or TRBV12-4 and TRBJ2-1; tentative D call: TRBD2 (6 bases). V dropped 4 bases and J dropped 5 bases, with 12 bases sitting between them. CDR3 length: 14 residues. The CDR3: CASSSPGLNNEQFF. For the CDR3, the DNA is TGTGCCAGCAGTTCTCCGGGACTGAACAATGAGCAGTTCTTC.

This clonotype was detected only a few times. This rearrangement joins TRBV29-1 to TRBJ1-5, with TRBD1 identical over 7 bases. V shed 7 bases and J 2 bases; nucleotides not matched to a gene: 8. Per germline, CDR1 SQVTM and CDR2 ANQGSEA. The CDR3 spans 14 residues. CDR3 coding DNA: TGCAGCGCACAAGACAGGGAGGGCAATCAGCCCCAGCATTTT. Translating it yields CSAQDREGNQPQHF. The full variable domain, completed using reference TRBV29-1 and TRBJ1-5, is SAVISQKPSRDICQRGTSLTIQCQVDSQVTMMFWYRQQPGQSLTLIATANQGSEATYESGFVIDKFPISRPNLTFSTLTVSNMSPEDSSIYLCSAQDREGNQPQHFGDGTRLSIL.